This T cell receptor beta chain was observed in a study of T cells in Graves' hyperthyroidism and ophthalmopathy. About the research overall: Staff took peripheral blood when the initial diagnosis was made, before any treatment began.

TCR beta CDR3 sequences were amplified from RNA transcripts. First-round RT-PCR with HTBI primers amplified the TCR CDR3 region. TCRdb ran MiXCR on the multiplex PCR reads and lists one entry per CDR3 protein. Of about 640,000 distinct CDR3 sequences listed, about 20% are singletons. The germline CDR1 and CDR2 sequences are SEHNR and FQNEAQ (reference sequence). Trimming shortened V by 5 bases and J by 5 bases, and 19 bases separated the two germline ends. This CDR3 spans 15 amino acids. This clonotype was picked up a small number of times. Antigen unknown. Findings of the study overall: Blood also showed most of the thyroid clonotypes that were expanded above 0.001.

The study included ophthalmopathy patients with Clinical Activity Score at least 3, NOSPECS grade at least 4 and duration under 3 months. Exclusion criteria comprised uncontrolled infection, other autoimmune disease, pregnancy or lactation. Specimen: blood. The source of this sequence is a man younger than 45 with Graves' ophthalmopathy. The chain couples TRBV7-9 to TRBJ2-7; D could derive from TRBD1 or TRBD2 (5 bases each). This CDR3 is CASSEPARAGNEQYF. In DNA form, the CDR3 reads TGTGCCAGCAGCGAGCCCGCCAGGGCGGGCAACGAGCAGTACTTC.